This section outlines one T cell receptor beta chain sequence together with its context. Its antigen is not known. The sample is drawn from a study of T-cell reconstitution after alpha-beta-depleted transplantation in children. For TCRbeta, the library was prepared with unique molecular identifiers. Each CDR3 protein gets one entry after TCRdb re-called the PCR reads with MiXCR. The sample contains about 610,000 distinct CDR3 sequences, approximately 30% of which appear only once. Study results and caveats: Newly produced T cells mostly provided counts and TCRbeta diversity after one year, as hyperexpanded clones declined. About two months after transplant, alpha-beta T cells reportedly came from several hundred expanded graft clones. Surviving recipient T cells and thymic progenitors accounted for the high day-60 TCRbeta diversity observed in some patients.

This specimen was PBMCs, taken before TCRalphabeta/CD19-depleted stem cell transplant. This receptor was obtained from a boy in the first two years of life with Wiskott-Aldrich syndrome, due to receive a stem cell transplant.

The DNA for the CDR3 is TGTGCCAGCAGCCACCCACGAAACTCCTACAATGAGCAGTTCTTC. Protein: CASSHPRNSYNEQFF. J is TRBJ2-1 and V is TRBV4-2; D unclear. Germline CDR1 is LGHNA and CDR2 is YNFKEQ. CDR3 size: 15 residues. Trimming removed 3 bases from V and 0 bases from J, with 9 bases in between.